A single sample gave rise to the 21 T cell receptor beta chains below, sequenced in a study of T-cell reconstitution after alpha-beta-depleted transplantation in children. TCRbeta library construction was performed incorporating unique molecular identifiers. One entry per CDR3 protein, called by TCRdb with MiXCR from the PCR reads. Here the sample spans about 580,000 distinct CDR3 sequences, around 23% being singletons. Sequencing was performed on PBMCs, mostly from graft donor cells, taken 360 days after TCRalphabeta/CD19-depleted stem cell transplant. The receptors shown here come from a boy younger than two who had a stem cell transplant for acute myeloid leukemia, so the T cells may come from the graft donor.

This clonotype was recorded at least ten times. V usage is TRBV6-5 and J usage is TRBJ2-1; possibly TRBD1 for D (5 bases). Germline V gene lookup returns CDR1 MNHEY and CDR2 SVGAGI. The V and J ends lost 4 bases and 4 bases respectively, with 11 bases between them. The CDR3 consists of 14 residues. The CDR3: CASSFTDRYNEQFF. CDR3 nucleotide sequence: TGTGCCAGCAGTTTCACAGACAGATACAATGAGCAGTTCTTC.

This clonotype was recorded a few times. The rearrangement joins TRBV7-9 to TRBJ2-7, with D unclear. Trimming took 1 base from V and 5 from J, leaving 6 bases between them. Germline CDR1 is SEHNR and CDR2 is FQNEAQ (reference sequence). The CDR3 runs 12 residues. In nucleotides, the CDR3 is TGTGCCAGCAGCTTAGGCCGGAACGAGCAGTACTTC. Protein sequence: CASSLGRNEQYF.

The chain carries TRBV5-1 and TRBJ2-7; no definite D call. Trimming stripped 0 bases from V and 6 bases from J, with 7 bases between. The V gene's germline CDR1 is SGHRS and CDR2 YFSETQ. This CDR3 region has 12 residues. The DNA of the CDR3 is TGCGCCAGCAGCTTGGTAGGGTTCGAGCAGTACTTC. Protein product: CASSLVGFEQYF.

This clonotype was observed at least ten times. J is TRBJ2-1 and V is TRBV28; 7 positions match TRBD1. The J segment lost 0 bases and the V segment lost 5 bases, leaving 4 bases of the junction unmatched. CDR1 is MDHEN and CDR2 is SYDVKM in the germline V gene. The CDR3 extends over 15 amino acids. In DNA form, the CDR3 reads TGTGCCAGCAGTCCGGGACAGAGCTCCTACAATGAGCAGTTCTTC. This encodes CASSPGQSSYNEQFF.

In DNA, the CDR3 is TGTGCCAGCAGTTACCAGAGAATTAACACTGAAGCTTTCTTT. Translating it yields CASSYQRINTEAFF. This chain uses TRBV6-5 with TRBJ1-1; D is unresolved. The germline V and J ends were trimmed by 2 bases and 2 bases, with 9 bases remaining between them. This CDR3 has 14 amino acids. Germline CDR1 reads MNHEY; CDR2 reads SVGAGI.

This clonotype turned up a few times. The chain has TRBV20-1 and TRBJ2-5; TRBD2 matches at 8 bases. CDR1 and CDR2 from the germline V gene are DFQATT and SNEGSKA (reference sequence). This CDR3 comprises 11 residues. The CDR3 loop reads CSVSGEETQYF. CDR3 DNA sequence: TGCAGCGTTAGCGGGGAAGAGACCCAGTACTTC.

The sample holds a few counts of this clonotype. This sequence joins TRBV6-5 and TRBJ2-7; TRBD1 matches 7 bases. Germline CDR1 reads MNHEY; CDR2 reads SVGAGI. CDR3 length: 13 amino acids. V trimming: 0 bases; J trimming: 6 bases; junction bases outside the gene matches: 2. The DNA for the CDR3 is TGTGCCAGCAGTTACTCCCGACAGGGCGAGCAGTACTTC. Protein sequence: CASSYSRQGEQYF.

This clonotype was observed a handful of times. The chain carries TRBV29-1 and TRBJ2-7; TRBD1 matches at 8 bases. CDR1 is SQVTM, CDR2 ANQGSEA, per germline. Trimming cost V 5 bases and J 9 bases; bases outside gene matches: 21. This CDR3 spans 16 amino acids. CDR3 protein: CSVWGAPGQGLIGQYF. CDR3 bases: TGCAGCGTTTGGGGTGCCCCTGGACAGGGTCTAATTGGGCAGTACTTC.

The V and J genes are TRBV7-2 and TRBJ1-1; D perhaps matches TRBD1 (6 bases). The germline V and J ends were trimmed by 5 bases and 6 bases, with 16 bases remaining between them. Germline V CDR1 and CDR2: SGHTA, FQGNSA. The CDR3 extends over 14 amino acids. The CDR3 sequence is CASSTPQGKAEAFF. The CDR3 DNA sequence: TGTGCCAGCAGCACACCACAGGGAAAGGCTGAAGCTTTCTTT. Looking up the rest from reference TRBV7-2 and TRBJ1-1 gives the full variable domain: GAGVSQSPSNKVTEKGKDVELRCDPISGHTALYWYRQSLGQGLEFLIYFQGNSAPDKSGLPSDRFSAERTGGSVSTLTIQRTQQEDSAVYLCASSTPQGKAEAFFGQGTRLTVV.

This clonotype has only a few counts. The CDR3 DNA reads as TGTGCCATCAGTGAGGGGGGGAGGGCTTCCTCCTACAATGAGCAGTTCTTC. Residues: CAISEGGRASSYNEQFF. The chain recombines TRBV10-3 with TRBJ2-1, with 7 bases identical to TRBD2. J gave up 0 bases and V 2 bases, and 7 bases lay outside the gene matches. CDR3 length: 17 residues. Germline V lookup: CDR1 ENHRY, CDR2 SYGVKD.

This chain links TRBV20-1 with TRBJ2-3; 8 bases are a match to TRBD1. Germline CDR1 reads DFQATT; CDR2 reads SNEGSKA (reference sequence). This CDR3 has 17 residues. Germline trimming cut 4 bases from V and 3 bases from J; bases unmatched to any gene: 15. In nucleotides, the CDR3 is TGCAGTGCTACCGACCGAGGACAGGGCATGTCGACAGATACGCAGTATTTT. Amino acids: CSATDRGQGMSTDTQYF.

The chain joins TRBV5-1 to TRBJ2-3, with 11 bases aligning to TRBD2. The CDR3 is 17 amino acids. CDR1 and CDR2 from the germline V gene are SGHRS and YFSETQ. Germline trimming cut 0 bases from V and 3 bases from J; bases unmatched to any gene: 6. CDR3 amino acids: CASSLAAGLAVTDTQYF. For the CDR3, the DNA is TGCGCCAGCAGCTTGGCCGCGGGACTAGCGGTGACAGATACGCAGTATTTT.

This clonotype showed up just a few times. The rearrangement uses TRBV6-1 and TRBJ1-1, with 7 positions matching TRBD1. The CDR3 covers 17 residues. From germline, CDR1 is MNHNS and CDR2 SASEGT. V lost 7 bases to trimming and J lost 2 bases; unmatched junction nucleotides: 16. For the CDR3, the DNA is TGTGCCAGCAAACACGTAACCGGGGACAGCAAAAACACTGAAGCTTTCTTT. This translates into CASKHVTGDSKNTEAFF.

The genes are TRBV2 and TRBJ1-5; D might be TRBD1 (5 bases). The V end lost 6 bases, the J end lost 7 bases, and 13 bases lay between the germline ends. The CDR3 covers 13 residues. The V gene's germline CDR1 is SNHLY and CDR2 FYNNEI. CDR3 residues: CASSLGRLQPQHF. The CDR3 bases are TGTGCCAGCAGCCTGGGACGGCTCCAGCCCCAGCATTTT.

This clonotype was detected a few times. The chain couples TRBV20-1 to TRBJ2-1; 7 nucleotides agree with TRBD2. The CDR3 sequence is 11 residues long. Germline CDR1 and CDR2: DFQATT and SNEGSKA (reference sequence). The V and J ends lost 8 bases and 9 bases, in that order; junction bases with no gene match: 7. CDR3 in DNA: TGCAGTTCTCTTAGCGGGTTTGAGCAGTTCTTC. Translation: CSSLSGFEQFF.

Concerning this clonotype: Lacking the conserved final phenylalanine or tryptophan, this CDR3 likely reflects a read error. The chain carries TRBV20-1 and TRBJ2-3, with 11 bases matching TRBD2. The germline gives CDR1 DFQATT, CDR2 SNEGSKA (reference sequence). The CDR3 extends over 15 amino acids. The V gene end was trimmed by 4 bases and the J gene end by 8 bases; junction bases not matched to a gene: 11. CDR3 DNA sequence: TGCAGTGCTACCATGGGGACTAGCGGTTACGGTACGCAGTATTCT. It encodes CSATMGTSGYGTQYS.

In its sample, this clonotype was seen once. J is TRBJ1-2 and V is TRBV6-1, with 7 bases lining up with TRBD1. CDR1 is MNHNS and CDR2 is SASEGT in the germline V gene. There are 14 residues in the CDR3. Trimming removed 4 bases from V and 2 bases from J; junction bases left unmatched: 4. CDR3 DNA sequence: TGTGCCAGCAGTGGGGACAGATTAAACTATGGCTACACCTTC. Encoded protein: CASSGDRLNYGYTF.

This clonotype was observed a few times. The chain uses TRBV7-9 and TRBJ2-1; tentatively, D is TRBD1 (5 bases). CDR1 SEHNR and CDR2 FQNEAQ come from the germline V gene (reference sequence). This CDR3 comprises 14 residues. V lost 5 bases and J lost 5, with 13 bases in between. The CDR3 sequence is CASSPQGAHNEQFF. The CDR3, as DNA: TGTGCCAGCAGCCCTCAGGGTGCCCACAATGAGCAGTTCTTC. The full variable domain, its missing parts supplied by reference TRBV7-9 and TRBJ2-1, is DTGVSQNPRHKITKRGQNVTFRCDPISEHNRLYWYRQTLGQGPEFLTYFQNEAQLEKSRLLSDRFSAERPKGSFSTLEIQRTEQGDSAMYLCASSPQGAHNEQFFGPGTRLTVL.

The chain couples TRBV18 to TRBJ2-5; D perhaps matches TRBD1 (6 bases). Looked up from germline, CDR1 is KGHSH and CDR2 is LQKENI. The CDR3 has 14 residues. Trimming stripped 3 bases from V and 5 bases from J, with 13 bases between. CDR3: CASSPYREQETQYF. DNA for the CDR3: TGTGCCAGCTCACCGTACAGGGAGCAGGAGACCCAGTACTTC. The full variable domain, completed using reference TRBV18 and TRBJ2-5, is NAGVMQNPRHLVRRRGQEARLRCSPMKGHSHVYWYRQLPEEGLKFMVYLQKENIIDESGMPKERFSAEFPKEGPSILRIQQVVRGDSAAYFCASSPYREQETQYFGPGTRLLVL.

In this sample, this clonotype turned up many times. In nucleotides, the CDR3 is TGCAGCGTTGAACGGAGCTATGGCTACACCTTC. Amino acids: CSVERSYGYTF. The rearrangement uses TRBV29-1 and TRBJ1-2, with D hard to call. The CDR3 spans 11 residues. V dropped 2 bases and J dropped 4 bases, with 5 bases sitting between them. Germline CDR1 SQVTM, CDR2 ANQGSEA.

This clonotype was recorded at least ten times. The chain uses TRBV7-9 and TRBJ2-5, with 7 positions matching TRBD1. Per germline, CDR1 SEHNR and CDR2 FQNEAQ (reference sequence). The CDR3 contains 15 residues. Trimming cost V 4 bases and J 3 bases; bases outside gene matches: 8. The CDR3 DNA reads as TGTGCCAGCAGCTCTCTGACAGGGATGGAAGAGACCCAGTACTTC. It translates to CASSSLTGMEETQYF. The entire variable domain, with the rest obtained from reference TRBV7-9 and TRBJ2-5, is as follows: DTGVSQNPRHKITKRGQNVTFRCDPISEHNRLYWYRQTLGQGPEFLTYFQNEAQLEKSRLLSDRFSAERPKGSFSTLEIQRTEQGDSAMYLCASSSLTGMEETQYFGPGTRLLVL.